This record covers a single T cell receptor (beta chain). The data belong to a study of response to subunit inactivated influenza vaccine. TCRdb processed the RT-PCR reads anew with MiXCR; each CDR3 protein has one entry. The sample records hundreds of thousands of distinct CDR3 sequences, approximately 7.6% being singletons. The receptor comes from a man between 50 and 75 years old who received an inactivated influenza vaccine. The source material was PBMCs from blood, sampled less than 30 months after vaccination.

CDR3 in amino acids: CASLPGGTVDTEAFF. CDR3 nucleotide sequence: TGCGCCAGCCTCCCAGGGGGGACAGTGGACACTGAAGCTTTCTTT. The chain joins TRBV4-1 to TRBJ1-1; 7 bases map to TRBD1. The CDR3 has 15 amino acids. With V trimmed by 8 bases and J by 3 bases, 12 bases remained unmatched. Germline V gene lookup returns CDR1 MGHRA and CDR2 YSYEKL.